This TCR beta chain was identified during a study of Ad26.COV2.S vaccination and SARS-CoV-2 variants. Libraries were prepared by immunoSEQ multiplex PCR; TCRdb keeps only in-frame clonotypes and omits some of them. The sample records around 350,000 clones, around 92% being singletons. The CDR3 is 16 residues long. CDR1 SGHRS and CDR2 YFSETQ come from the germline V gene. Between the trimmed V and J ends, which lost 3 bases and 0 bases, there was a span of 10 bases. Source: peripheral blood, taken after recovery from COVID-19. This chain links TRBV5-1 with TRBJ1-6, with D possibly matching TRBD1 (5 bases). The receptor comes from a human donor who had recovered from COVID-19. CDR3 coding DNA: TGCGCCAGCAGCTCTCGGGACGTCTCCTATAATTCACCCCTCCACTTT. This encodes CASSSRDVSYNSPLHF.